The 13 T cell receptor beta chains listed next were all sequenced from one sample in a study of response to subunit inactivated influenza vaccine. MiXCR was run by TCRdb on the RT-PCR reads, yielding one entry per CDR3 protein. The sample has 800,000 or so distinct CDR3 sequences, 20% to 25% seen once. This specimen was PBMCs from blood, taken roughly 5 days after vaccination. Every receptor here comes from a man in his forties or fifties who received an inactivated influenza vaccine.

This chain links TRBV20-1 with TRBJ2-7; 7 bases are a match to TRBD2. The V and J ends lost 2 bases and 3 bases, in that order; junction bases with no gene match: 10. The CDR3 has 15 residues. Germline V gene lookup returns CDR1 DFQATT and CDR2 SNEGSKA (reference sequence). CDR3 residues: CSARPSGNPYYEQYF. CDR3 sequence (DNA): TGCAGTGCTAGACCAAGCGGGAACCCCTACTACGAGCAGTACTTC.

Many counts were recorded for this clonotype. The chain uses TRBV7-2 and TRBJ1-4; 7 positions agree with TRBD1. Germline-derived CDR1 and CDR2 are SGHTA and FQGNSA. J gave up 8 bases and V 5 bases, and 8 bases lay outside the gene matches. This CDR3 has 14 residues. DNA of the CDR3: TGTGCCAGCAGCCCGACAGGGATTGGCGAAAAACTGTTTTTT. It encodes CASSPTGIGEKLFF.

This clonotype showed up just a few times. This rearrangement joins TRBV7-9 to TRBJ1-2; D is uncertain. The germline V gene encodes CDR1 SEHNR and CDR2 FQNEAQ (reference sequence). The V gene lost 0 bases and the J gene lost 5 bases, with 19 bases spanning the gap. The CDR3 consists of 17 residues. In nucleotides, the CDR3 is TGTGCCAGCAGCTTAGCGTCATATGGTTCCAAATTGTATGGCTACACCTTC. Its translation: CASSLASYGSKLYGYTF.

This clonotype was counted ten times or more. V is TRBV10-3 and J is TRBJ2-3; D tentatively reads TRBD1 or TRBD2 (5 bases each). The germline V and J ends were trimmed by 4 bases and 9 bases, with 11 bases remaining between them. Germline loops: CDR1 ENHRY, CDR2 SYGVKD. The CDR3 consists of 12 residues. CDR3 sequence reads: CAISGDPPTQYF. CDR3 nucleotides: TGTGCCATCAGTGGGGACCCGCCCACGCAGTATTTT.

V gene TRBV12-3 or TRBV12-4 combines with J gene TRBJ2-2; either TRBD1 or TRBD2 may supply D (6 bases each). The CDR3 consists of 15 residues. The V end was cut by 5 bases, the J end by 5 bases, with 15 bases between. This chain's CDR3 is CASSRRGGFTGELFF. The CDR3 region has the DNA TGTGCCAGCAGTCGTCGAGGGGGGTTTACCGGGGAGCTGTTTTTT.

The V and J genes are TRBV2 and TRBJ2-2, with TRBD2 as a possible D gene (5 bases). V lost 9 bases to trimming and J lost 3 bases, with 11 bases between them. CDR3 size: 13 residues. Germline-derived CDR1 and CDR2 are SNHLY and FYNNEI. The CDR3 DNA is TGTGCCAGTGCCCACGGGGACACCGGGGAGCTGTTTTTT. This gives the protein CASAHGDTGELFF. The full variable domain, with the rest looked up from reference TRBV2 and TRBJ2-2, is EPEVTQTPSHQVTQMGQEVILRCVPISNHLYFYWYRQILGQKVEFLVSFYNNEISEKSEIFDDQFSVERPDGSNFTLKIRSTKLEDSAMYFCASAHGDTGELFFGEGSRLTVL.

This clonotype has a handful of counts. The CDR3 here is CASSPTGGMSPLHF. The CDR3 DNA sequence: TGTGCCAGCAGTCCGACAGGGGGGATGTCACCCCTCCACTTT. This chain connects TRBV12-3 or TRBV12-4 to TRBJ1-6; 9 bases are a match to TRBD1. This CDR3 has 14 residues. Trimming cost V 5 bases and J 10 bases; bases outside gene matches: 6.

This rearrangement joins TRBV20-1 to TRBJ1-5; D may be TRBD1 (5 bases). The V end was cut by 6 bases, the J end by 5 bases, with 17 bases between. The CDR3 is made up of 14 amino acids. Germline CDR1 reads DFQATT; CDR2 reads SNEGSKA (reference sequence). CDR3: CSAKGEYVDQPQHF. The CDR3 DNA reads TGCAGTGCCAAAGGGGAATATGTGGATCAGCCCCAGCATTTT.

The chain combines TRBV6-2 or TRBV6-3 with TRBJ2-5; 7 bases align to TRBD1. The germline V gene has CDR1 MNHEY and CDR2 SVGEGT. This CDR3 region has 15 residues. V trimming: 2 bases; J trimming: 5 bases; junction bases outside the gene matches: 8. CDR3 nucleotides: TGTGCCAGCAGTTACCCCTGGCTAGGGGGCGAGACCCAGTACTTC. Translated: CASSYPWLGGETQYF.

This clonotype has a handful of counts. The genes are TRBV25-1 and TRBJ1-2, with TRBD1 identical over 9 bases. The CDR3 extends over 15 amino acids. The J segment lost 2 bases and the V segment lost 5 bases, leaving 6 bases of the junction unmatched. Germline assignment: CDR1 MGHDK and CDR2 SYGVNS. CDR3 in amino acids: CASSFSGTGNYGYTF. Written as DNA, the CDR3 is TGTGCCAGCAGTTTCTCCGGGACAGGGAACTATGGCTACACCTTC.

The chain uses TRBV30 and TRBJ2-3, with TRBD2 matching over 9 bases. Germline trimming cut 0 bases from V and 5 bases from J; bases unmatched to any gene: 6. The germline V gene encodes CDR1 GTSNPN and CDR2 SVGIG (reference sequence). This CDR3 spans 15 amino acids. The CDR3 nucleotides read TGTGCCTGGAGTGTACCTAGCGGGGTTAAAGATACGCAGTATTTT. Translating it yields CAWSVPSGVKDTQYF.

The chain has TRBV7-6 and TRBJ1-2; 9 bases are shared with TRBD1. Losses at the gene ends were 5 bases for V and 5 bases for J; bases not matched to a gene: 9. The length of the CDR3 is 15 residues. CDR1 is SGHVS and CDR2 is FNYEAQ in the germline V gene. CDR3 nucleotide sequence: TGTGCCAGCAGCCTAGAGACAGGGGGAACTTATGGCTACACCTTC. Translation: CASSLETGGTYGYTF.

This clonotype was picked up a small number of times. This rearrangement joins TRBV20-1 to TRBJ2-7; D is unresolved. The V gene's germline CDR1 is DFQATT and CDR2 SNEGSKA (reference sequence). V was pared by 3 bases and J by 1 base, with 7 bases between. The CDR3 loop spans 12 amino acids. CDR3 protein: CSARAASYEQYF. Written as DNA, the CDR3 is TGCAGTGCTAGGGCGGCGTCCTACGAGCAGTACTTC.